Following are 25 T cell receptor beta chains from one sample sequenced in a study of OX40 agonist ivuxolimab in advanced cancers. TCRdb's table, derived via immunoSEQ multiplex PCR, lists solely in-frame clones and lacks some. The top ten hold about a quarter of the sample, which has some 26,000 clones, roughly four fifths seen once. This specimen was CD4+ or CD8+ T cells sorted from blood, taken in a trial of the OX40 agonist ivuxolimab. These receptor sequences come from an adult with an advanced solid tumor such as melanoma, head and neck, liver or kidney cancer.

The rearrangement joins TRBV9 to TRBJ2-1; maybe TRBD2 (6 bases). Trimming stripped 1 base from V and 3 bases from J, with 11 bases between. Per the germline V gene, CDR1 is SGDLS and CDR2 is YYNGEE. This CDR3 has 15 amino acids. The CDR3 DNA reads as TGTGCCAGCAGCGTACAAGGGCGGGGCTACAATGAGCAGTTCTTC. This encodes CASSVQGRGYNEQFF.

This chain links TRBV14 with TRBJ2-1; 7 bases are a match to TRBD1. With V trimmed by 1 base and J by 6 bases, 6 bases remained unmatched. The CDR3 consists of 15 residues. Germline CDR1 and CDR2: SGHDN and FVKESK. CDR3 sequence: CASSQAGTASNEQFF. DNA for the CDR3: TGTGCCAGCAGCCAAGCCGGGACAGCTTCCAATGAGCAGTTCTTC.

The chain has TRBV7-7 and TRBJ2-7; D assignment may be TRBD1 or TRBD2 (5 bases each). The CDR3 runs to 13 residues. Germline CDR1 is SSHAT and CDR2 is FNYEAQ (reference sequence). Trimming pared 4 bases from V and 3 bases from J, leaving 10 bases between. CDR3 bases: TGTGCCAGCAGCTCCGGGGCGAACTACGAGCAGTACTTC. Its translation is CASSSGANYEQYF.

The chain combines TRBV7-8 with TRBJ2-7, with 7 bases aligning to TRBD2. V dropped 2 bases and J dropped 6; count of bases not matched to a gene: 13. CDR1 and CDR2 (germline): SGHVS, FQNEAQ. The CDR3 extends over 16 amino acids. CDR3 loop: CASSLSSRGVSSEQYF. In nucleotides, the CDR3 is TGTGCCAGCAGCTTATCCTCCCGGGGGGTCAGCTCCGAGCAGTACTTC. Filled out from reference TRBV7-8 and TRBJ2-7, the complete variable domain reads GAGVSQSPRYKVAKRGQDVALRCDPISGHVSLFWYQQALGQGPEFLTYFQNEAQLDKSGLPSDRFFAERPEGSVSTLKIQRTQQEDSAVYLCASSLSSRGVSSEQYFGPGTRLTVT.

This chain connects TRBV5-1 to TRBJ2-1; a possible D gene is TRBD1 (6 bases). CDR3 length: 10 residues. Deletions cut 5 bases from V and 14 bases from J, with 11 bases between. Germline V CDR1 and CDR2: SGHRS, YFSETQ. The CDR3 protein is CASSWGLEFF. In DNA, the CDR3 is TGCGCCAGCAGTTGGGGGCTGGAGTTCTTC.

CDR3 loop: CASSEGDGPYEQYF. CDR3 nucleotides: TGTGCCAGCAGCGAGGGGGACGGACCCTACGAGCAGTACTTC. The genes are TRBV9 and TRBJ2-7; maybe TRBD1 (6 bases). The CDR3 is made up of 14 amino acids. Germline CDR1 reads SGDLS; CDR2 reads YYNGEE. V lost 3 bases, J lost 2 bases, and 12 bases lay in between.

V usage is TRBV5-4 and J usage is TRBJ1-3; TRBD1 is a possible D gene (5 bases). Trimming left V 5 bases short and J 4 bases short, with 13 bases between. This CDR3 spans 14 amino acids. The germline V gene encodes CDR1 SGHNT and CDR2 YYREEE (reference sequence). The CDR3 bases are TGTGCCAGCAGGGACCAGGGCTCCGGAAACACCATATATTTT. Amino acids: CASRDQGSGNTIYF.

V and J are TRBV5-1 and TRBJ2-6; weak D call: TRBD1 (6 bases). V was pared by 5 bases and J by 0 bases, with 9 bases between. The CDR3 covers 15 residues. Germline V CDR1 and CDR2: SGHRS, YFSETQ. Here the CDR3 DNA reads TGCGCCAGCAGGACAGGTCTCTCTGGGGCCAACGTCCTGACTTTC. Protein sequence: CASRTGLSGANVLTF.

The rearrangement joins TRBV30 to TRBJ1-2; 10 nucleotides match TRBD1. Per germline, CDR1 GTSNPN and CDR2 SVGIG (reference sequence). The CDR3 totals 14 residues. Trimming at V came to 3 bases and at J to 6 bases, leaving 7 bases not matched to a gene. The CDR3 reads CAWRGDRGADGYTF. CDR3 in DNA: TGTGCCTGGAGAGGGGACAGGGGCGCGGATGGCTACACCTTC.

V usage is TRBV29-1 and J usage is TRBJ2-7; 7 bases match TRBD1. The CDR3 loop spans 15 amino acids. Germline trimming cut 4 bases from V and 2 bases from J; bases unmatched to any gene: 11. Germline assignment: CDR1 SQVTM and CDR2 ANQGSEA. The CDR3 loop reads CSVGGPRTGTYEQYF. The CDR3 DNA is TGCAGCGTTGGAGGTCCCCGGACAGGTACCTACGAGCAGTACTTC.

The chain recombines TRBV5-4 with TRBJ2-1; the match to TRBD2 covers 7 bases. The V and J ends lost 9 bases and 5 bases, in that order; junction bases with no gene match: 5. The CDR3 sequence is 12 residues long. Germline V gene data show CDR1 as SGHNT and CDR2 as YYREEE (reference sequence). In DNA form, the CDR3 reads TGTGCCACCTGGGGGGGAAACAATGAGCAGTTCTTC. Amino acid sequence: CATWGGNNEQFF.

This clone occurred once. The chain is built from TRBV5-1 and TRBJ2-1; D not resolved. The CDR3 contains 11 residues. Trimming shortened V by 3 bases and J by 8 bases, and 6 bases separated the two germline ends. CDR1 and CDR2 (germline): SGHRS, YFSETQ. The CDR3 bases are TGCGCCAGCAGCTCTGAGGATGAGCAGTTCTTC. It encodes CASSSEDEQFF.

The CDR3 bases are TGCGCCAGCAGCTTAGGGGAAAGGAGGGAGCAGTTCTTC. It translates to CASSLGERREQFF. This rearrangement joins TRBV5-1 to TRBJ2-1; D may be TRBD1 or TRBD2 (5 bases each). Germline CDR1 and CDR2: SGHRS and YFSETQ. V lost 2 bases to trimming and J lost 10 bases, with 13 bases between them. This CDR3 spans 13 amino acids.

This clone showed up just a few times. The chain carries TRBV7-9 and TRBJ2-7, with D perhaps TRBD1 (5 bases). This CDR3 has 15 residues. Looked up from germline, CDR1 is SEHNR and CDR2 is FQNEAQ (reference sequence). The V and J ends lost 5 bases and 2 bases respectively, with 16 bases between them. The CDR3 here is CASSLSGSPAYEQYF. In DNA, the CDR3 is TGTGCCAGCAGCCTATCAGGGTCCCCCGCCTACGAGCAGTACTTC.

A note on this clone: In the same sample, other DNA sequences code for this CDR3. The chain carries TRBV5-1 and TRBJ2-7; 7 bases map to TRBD1. After removal of 4 bases from V and 3 bases from J, the junction contained 7 bases not matched to a gene. Germline CDR1 is SGHRS and CDR2 is YFSETQ. The CDR3 totals 14 residues. CDR3 nucleotides: TGCGCCAGCAGCCTGAGACAGGGTAACTACGAGCAGTACTTC. This translates into CASSLRQGNYEQYF.

The rearrangement links TRBV10-3 to TRBJ2-1; D is perhaps TRBD1 (5 bases). V shed 8 bases and J shed 0 bases, with 11 bases lying between them. Germline CDR1 reads ENHRY; CDR2 reads SYGVKD. The CDR3 consists of 14 residues. The CDR3 protein is CAIATASSYNEQFF. In nucleotides, the CDR3 is TGTGCCATCGCGACAGCGAGCTCCTACAATGAGCAGTTCTTC.

This clone has just one count. The chain uses TRBV7-3 and TRBJ1-2; 9 bases are shared with TRBD1. J lost 7 bases, V lost 5 bases, and 8 bases had no gene match. CDR3 size: 14 residues. Germline loops: CDR1 SGHTA, CDR2 FQGTGA. DNA for the CDR3: TGTGCCAGCAGCACGACAGGGGGGCTAGGTGGCTACACCTTC. The encoded protein is CASSTTGGLGGYTF.

This rearrangement joins TRBV7-2 to TRBJ2-3; D may correspond to TRBD1 or TRBD2 (5 bases each). The ends were cut back, 7 bases at V and 2 bases at J, with 25 bases in the middle. The CDR3 runs 18 residues. Germline-derived CDR1 and CDR2 are SGHTA and FQGNSA. The CDR3 DNA is TGTGCCAGCACCACCTCATACGGGGCCTCCTCCCTCACAGATACGCAGTATTTT. It codes for CASTTSYGASSLTDTQYF.

The V and J genes are TRBV10-3 and TRBJ2-3, with TRBD2 identical over 7 bases. CDR1 and CDR2 from the germline V gene are ENHRY and SYGVKD. Unmatched junction bases numbered 4, after V lost 4 bases and J lost 0 bases. The CDR3 is 15 residues long. CDR3 loop: CAISARETSTDTQYF. The CDR3 DNA sequence: TGTGCCATCAGTGCGCGGGAGACTAGCACAGATACGCAGTATTTT.

This sequence joins TRBV13 and TRBJ1-2, with a tentative D call TRBD1 (5 bases). This CDR3 spans 18 amino acids. Germline CDR1 reads PRHDT; CDR2 reads FYEKMQ (reference sequence). V gave up 6 bases and J gave up 0 bases, with 23 bases separating them. In nucleotides, the CDR3 is TGTGCCAGCAGTGACGGGACCGCACTGGGGGTAGCTAACTATGGCTACACCTTC. It is translated as CASSDGTALGVANYGYTF.

V and J are TRBV10-2 and TRBJ2-7; 9 bases map to TRBD2. J was trimmed by 2 bases and V by 7 bases; bases with no gene match: 3. The germline gives CDR1 WSHSY, CDR2 SAAADI. The CDR3 is 13 residues long. CDR3 in amino acids: CASKIAGAYEQYF. CDR3 nucleotide sequence: TGCGCCAGCAAAATAGCGGGAGCCTACGAGCAGTACTTC.

This chain joins TRBV10-3 and TRBJ2-5; tentative D call: TRBD2 (5 bases). The ends were cut back, 6 bases at V and 10 bases at J, with 21 bases in the middle. The CDR3 loop spans 14 amino acids. Germline values: CDR1 ENHRY, CDR2 SYGVKD. CDR3 loop: CAIRDPGVSQDQYF. For the CDR3, the DNA is TGTGCCATCAGGGACCCCGGGGTTAGCCAGGACCAGTACTTC.

The CDR3 DNA follows: TGTGCCAGCAGCTTGGAGGGGGCGACGTACGAGCAGTACTTC. Protein sequence: CASSLEGATYEQYF. The chain has TRBV5-4 and TRBJ2-7, with TRBD1 matching over 7 bases. With 0 bases clipped from V and 4 bases from J, the junction kept 4 bases outside the gene matches. Germline assignment: CDR1 SGHNT and CDR2 YYREEE (reference sequence). The CDR3 spans 14 residues.

This clone has just a few counts. The rearrangement links TRBV27 to TRBJ2-3; D unclear. V was shortened by 2 bases and J by 2 bases, with 11 bases between the two germline ends. Per the germline V gene, CDR1 is MNHEY and CDR2 is SMNVEV (reference sequence). CDR3 length: 15 amino acids. The CDR3 is CASSLAQTLTDTQYF. CDR3 DNA sequence: TGTGCCAGCAGTTTAGCCCAGACCCTCACAGATACGCAGTATTTT.

The V gene is TRBV11-1, the J gene TRBJ2-3; 7 positions match TRBD2. The CDR3 totals 16 residues. The trim removed 5 bases at V and 0 bases at J, leaving 8 bases unmatched. From germline, CDR1 is SGHAT and CDR2 FQDESV (reference sequence). The DNA of the CDR3 is TGTGCCAGCAGCCCCCGGGCGGGGGTGAGCACAGATACGCAGTATTTT. Its protein product is CASSPRAGVSTDTQYF. Drawing the rest from reference TRBV11-1 and TRBJ2-3, the complete variable domain is EAEVAQSPRYKITEKSQAVAFWCDPISGHATLYWYRQILGQGPELLVQFQDESVVDDSQLPKDRFSAERLKGVDSTLKIQPAELGDSAMYLCASSPRAGVSTDTQYFGPGTRLTVL.